This entry describes one TCR beta chain. Its antigen remains unknown. Germline V gives CDR1 MNHEY, CDR2 SMNVEV (reference sequence). Trimming took 0 bases from V and 5 from J, leaving 14 bases between them. The CDR3 is made up of 16 amino acids. This sample is part of a study of monozygotic twins with cystic fibrosis. Study-level background: Around 3 micrograms of fragmented DNA underwent approximately 15 PCR cycles for library preparation.

Points from the study as a whole: Nucleotide-identical clonotype sharing was significantly higher within monozygotic CF twin pairs than between unrelated CF individuals. Co-twins had the most similar V usage for 13 of 16 pairs, J for 8.

Assay: immunoSEQ multiplex PCR; the TCRdb copy retains only in-frame clones and omits some. Of 20,000 to 30,000 clones detected, roughly 96% appear once; the ten largest clones hold approximately 2.6%. The chain employs TRBV27 and TRBJ2-1, with a possible D match to TRBD2 (5 bases). The TCR sequence derives from a girl between 2 and 10 years old with cystic fibrosis. Sequencing was carried out using blood. As DNA, the CDR3 is TGTGCCAGCAGTTTATCGTTCGGACTTACCCACAATGAGCAGTTCTTC. Its protein product is CASSLSFGLTHNEQFF.